This T cell receptor beta chain was retrieved from a study of cytomegalovirus exposure and HLA in healthy donors (dated by TCRdb to about 2017). Study-wide context: An earlier analysis of a few hundred of the donors reported 250 to 350 Gb of sequence data and 117 million unique TCR beta sequences obtained from about 180 million T cells. Besides the first cohort of hundreds of subjects, a separate validation cohort made up of 120 or so different subjects was used. Roughly 320 gigabases of sequencing data and approximately 92 million unique TCR sequences made up an early release that covered fewer than 650 HLA-typed donors. Roughly five DR-DQ haplotypes were handled as single units for association and clustering because linkage in the cohort was strong. To predict cytomegalovirus infection status, the study combined high-throughput TCR immunosequencing, statistical association of individual TCRs with disease status, and machine learning. Among around 400 genotyped donors of the cohort, an average of around 240,000 unique TCR beta nucleotide sequences were sequenced per donor, around 20% of them non-productive. The number of donors typed differed by locus, with about 629-630 for A, B, C, DRB1 and DQB1, 522 for DQA1, over 600 for DPA1, and some 450 for DPB1. The genetic ancestry cluster associated with self-reported Caucasian donors included 81% of the roughly 400 genotyped donors. A later analysis re-examined previously published TCR beta repertoires from several hundred donors and added high-resolution HLA genotyping to investigate patterns of TCR occurrence. The study profiled the T cell repertoires of hundreds of subjects by immunosequencing and related them to cytomegalovirus serostatus. The later analysis used no new phenotypic data to find candidate immune exposures, relying instead on TCR beta sequences and their occurrence across donors. Donor age, sex, ethnicity and CMV serostatus were compiled alongside the repertoire data. Both class I and class II loci were covered by HLA typing, at four-digit resolution. All discovery cohort repertoires had been generated on a single sequencing platform. The study aimed to test whether signatures of past pathogen exposure could be identified by cataloging public T cell receptors. In a later genetic analysis, genome-wide SNP genotypes for about 65% of the roughly 670 donors were used, and that subset was treated as a discovery cohort. An earlier analysis of some 500 of the donors used high-throughput TCR beta sequencing to judge whether each TCR beta V gene segment behaved as functional or pseudogenic. Broad study findings and their caveats: A later analysis reported that several top co-occurrence clusters appeared linked to parvovirus B19, influenza, CMV and Epstein-Barr virus. The classifier was reported to diagnose cytomegalovirus status with high specificity and sensitivity in both the original cohort and the validation cohort. A cluster of highly shared sequence variants was judged likely to represent a technical artifact of the sequencing pipeline. Correlated functional status among segregating V segments might be attributable to linkage disequilibrium, but an unknown experimental factor could not be ruled out. In vitro tests confirmed that a few of the cytomegalovirus-associated TCR beta chains recognize cytomegalovirus antigens. According to a later analysis, most CMV-associated TCR beta chains appeared to be HLA-restricted, and the HLA associations seemed to be driven largely by CMV exposure. An association between a missense DCLRE1C variant and V-gene and J-gene trimming of TCR beta chains was found in a later genetic analysis and replicated in an independent cohort. HLA typing was unavailable for some donors at each locus, so association tests used only the typed subset. Most TCR sequences were seen in very few donors, while some public TCRs were found in many individuals. A later analysis found that TCR association rates varied across HLA loci, with DRB1 alleles showing the most associated TCRs and HLA-C alleles the fewest. A later analysis associated 15,000 or so TCR beta sequences with specific HLA alleles at a false discovery rate of 0.05. A further reported finding was that TCR beta sequences accurately predicted the HLA-A and HLA-B alleles for most subjects in the first cohort. Some IMGT-functional V segments, including TRBV6-2 and TRBV6-3, could not be distinguished by the 87-base-pair reads and were therefore excluded. Broadly in line with IMGT annotations, most TCR beta V segments showed up in productive rearrangements about 87% or about 30% of the time in an earlier analysis of roughly 590 of the donors. According to a later genetic analysis, donors in an Asian-associated ancestry cluster had fewer N-insertions in productive TCRs than the approximately 700-donor mean. Immune exposure information for the cohort was limited to CMV serostatus. Presence/absence analyses assumed roughly uniform sequencing depth across donors, an assumption that may not hold. Strong co-occurrence of HLA alleles, especially DR and DQ, made assigning TCR associations to individual alleles difficult. The study listed 164 TCR beta chains as associated with cytomegalovirus. The cohort was sequenced for TCR beta chains only, and without alpha or paired-chain data the features that could be detected were limited. The authors suggested that the approach could potentially be generalized to other disease states and immunological phenotypes. In a later analysis, HLA-associated TCR beta chains were found to be more clonally expanded and to have lower generation probabilities than equally common non-associated chains. Because counts were too low, approximately 18 rarely observed V segments, including chromosome 9 orphons, were excluded from the earlier analysis of around 590 of the donors.

The cohort was made up of approximately 670 healthy bone marrow donors. At the time of sampling, all cohort members were nominally healthy, though unrecorded immune exposures were likely present. The donor tested CMV seropositive and was one of the 289 seropositive cohort members. A peripheral blood sample was provided by each donor, and peripheral blood mononuclear cells were used for TCR beta sequencing. Genomic DNA was extracted from the blood cell samples with the Qiagen DNeasy Blood Extraction Kit. Concerning this clone itself: Its antigen target is currently unknown. There are no base qualities to consult, and no much larger clone falls within one base.

The library was built by means of the immunoSEQ multiplex PCR assay. For the multiplex PCR, a mixture combining 60 forward primers for TCR Vbeta segments and 13 reverse primers for TCR Jbeta segments was used. Amplification of the CDR3 region of rearranged TCR beta genes was performed with a multiplex PCR assay on genomic DNA. Amplified TCR beta libraries were sequenced as 87-base-pair reads on the Illumina HiSeq System. The authors processed their data as follows. A later analysis tallied roughly 76 million unique TCR beta chains across the 650 to 750 repertoires, and some 10 million of those chains were shared by two or more donors. Raw reads were error-corrected and collapsed into unique sequences with a nearest-neighbor algorithm that merged closely related sequences to remove PCR and sequencing errors. To assign V, D and J gene segments, CDR3 sequences were aligned to IMGT reference sequences. For a sequence to be retained, a match of at least six nucleotides was required to both a V gene segment and a J gene segment. Rearrangements were classified as productive when the CDR3 lacked stop codons and remained in frame with V and J, and all other rearrangements were classified as non-productive. Following IMGT convention, CDR3 was defined as the stretch from the second conserved V-encoded cysteine to the conserved J-encoded phenylalanine. The earlier analysis of approximately 500 of the donors excluded sequences that lacked an unambiguous match to a single V gene segment. An earlier analysis of under 750 of the donors called V segments functional above 56.7% productive rearrangements and segregating when the between-donor standard deviation exceeded 5%. A statistical classification framework was developed to diagnose cytomegalovirus status using the catalog of TCR beta chain sequences. A later analysis assigned V and J genes by comparing TCR nucleotide sequences with IMGT/GENE-DB human TR gene sequences. The TCRdist pipeline was used in a later analysis to assign CDR3 sequences and most-parsimonious VDJ recombination scenarios. A later analysis defined each TCR beta chain by its CDR3 amino acid sequence plus V-gene family, and excluded reads lacking a unique V-gene family. To address suspected cross-contamination and a sequencing artifact, a later analysis removed roughly 640 highly shared, low-generation-probability nucleotide sequences. A later analysis calculated a clonal expansion index for each public chain from normalized within-repertoire ranks of inferred template counts. In a later analysis, generation probabilities were computed with a VDJ recombination model fitted to out-of-frame rearrangements, and the resulting probabilities were checked against IGoR. Hypergeometric tests were used in a later analysis to score TCR-TCR, TCR-HLA and TCR-CMV co-occurrence, with a repertoire-size bias correction applied to the TCR pairs. False discovery rates were estimated in a later analysis by permuting HLA or CMV assignments 20 times. In a later analysis, co-occurring TCRs were grouped using DBSCAN, with TCRdist sequence similarity added in when clustering inside HLA-allele-positive subsets. Co-occurrence clustering excluded repertoires with fewer than 30,000 or more than 120,000 public chains, plus five with anomalous nucleotide sharing. TCRdb carries this immuneACCESS record with in-frame sequences only. Its versions omit some clonotypes, under half of them owing to an unresolved V gene in the studies checked, with the rest unexplained. Clone size and the V and J calls come from that table; the DNA yielded D and trimming. Recorded for this sample are under 200,000 clones; about 80% of them occurred a single time. Around 3.4% of the sample comes from the top ten.

From its cysteine to its phenylalanine, the CDR3 spans 14 amino acids. Of all the DNA, just the CDR3 is kept, 42 bases in frame from base 1. The junction shows trimming of 5 bases on V and 5 bases on J, plus 16 bases between the germline ends. The receptor's source is a man between 25 and 39 years old in good health and CMV-seropositive. The chain is encoded by TRBV5-3 joined to TRBJ2-5, with a tentative D gene TRBD1 over 6 matching bases. TRBV5-3 is an ORF for which the function is uncertain. The sample taken for sequencing was PBMCs. The CDR3 protein sequence reads: CARSSHRERETQYF. The base sequence is TGTGCCAGAAGTTCCCACAGGGAACGGGAGACCCAGTACTTC.